This T cell receptor beta chain was sequenced in a study of T cells in Graves' hyperthyroidism and ophthalmopathy (dated by TCRdb to about 2019). Regarding the complete study: Peripheral blood was sampled at the time of initial diagnosis, prior to any treatment. To identify TCR V-J signatures that set the groups apart, the researchers used a discovery cohort of 100 or so patients, made up of roughly 40 with Graves' ophthalmopathy and about 59 with stable Graves' hyperthyroidism. Prospective prediction of ophthalmopathy was tested in an independent validation cohort of 18 hyperthyroidism patients and 15 to 17 patients who later progressed to ophthalmopathy. The roughly 100 discovery patients were randomly split 7:3 into training and test sets. The study also compared thyroid tissue and blood T-cell repertoires from roughly 6 Graves' hyperthyroidism patients. After sampling, hyperthyroidism patients received methimazole starting at 30 mg daily, and ophthalmopathy patients received high-dose intravenous methylprednisolone. The paper describes TCR Vbeta CDR3 sequencing of around 130 peripheral blood samples, made up of 40 to 45 ophthalmopathy patients, around 73 hyperthyroidism patients and roughly 17 progressor patients.

Ophthalmopathy patients had moderately to severely active disease, Clinical Activity Score of at least 3, NOSPECS grade of at least 4, and duration under 3 months. Patients with uncontrolled infections, other autoimmune diseases, pregnancy or lactation were excluded. Diagnoses were established on the basis of clinical symptoms, serum thyroxine and TRAb, thyroid ultrasound, and orbital computed tomography. Ficoll-Paque density gradient centrifugation was used to isolate PBMCs from about 10 ml of fresh peripheral blood. Total RNA was extracted using Trizol reagent, and RNA quality was assessed on an Agilent 2100 Bioanalyzer. The germline V end is reduced by 0 bases and the J end by 4 bases; junction bases left unmatched: 2. CDR3 length: 15 amino acids, cysteine to phenylalanine. Only the CDR3 portion is preserved as DNA: 45 bases, with reading frame beginning at the first base. CDR1 SGHRS and CDR2 YFSETQ were looked up in the germline V gene.

This clonotype has a count of ten or more. Its recognized antigen is unknown. No much larger clone is present one base from it, and per-base qualities are unavailable. Study-level results and caveats: In validation, the model predicted progression to ophthalmopathy with roughly 66% sensitivity and 72% to 85% specificity, a median of roughly seven months before onset. No statistical method was used to set the sample size in advance, and investigators knew the group allocation. A model built on a 13 V-J signature distinguished ophthalmopathy from stable hyperthyroidism, reaching roughly 88% sensitivity and 81% to 83% specificity in cross-validation and 80%/75% in testing. Most expanded thyroid clonotypes (frequency above 0.001) were also detected in blood, a finding suggesting that blood repertoires may reflect thyroid immune responses.

TCR beta CDR3 regions were amplified from RNA transcripts. A first-round RT-PCR of the TCR CDR3 used the HTBI primer set with the Qiagen OneStep RT-PCR kit. Libraries were constructed in a second round of multiplex PCR, after which size selection and purification were carried out. The libraries were sequenced on an Illumina HiSeq2000 using paired-end 100 bp reads. The published analysis was carried out like this. SOAPnuke was used to process the raw data, throwing out any read that contained adapters or uncalled bases, had a mean Phred below 15, or lacked an exact constant-primer or identifier match. COPE v1.2.5 was used to merge the high-quality paired reads, and each unique nucleotide sequence was defined as a clonotype. Clonotypes were aligned to IMGT TRBV, TRBD and TRBJ reference segments using MiTCR v1.1. The analysis was restricted to V-J combinations with a frequency above 0.0001, which together covered 99% to 99.2% of the repertoires. A TCS score was defined as the ratio of F50 (clonal expansion) to E x V (chaos), with BLOSUM62-based TCRdist applied between CDR3 peptides within each V-J. Welch's t-statistics and random forest reduced 500 to 650 V-J features to 10 to 15, which were used in a naive Bayes classifier (R e1071). TCRdb redid the processing of the public reads, applying fastp at Q25 and MiXCR, and retained in-frame beta chains. Records with the same CDR3 protein are collapsed into one entry carrying the most frequent genes and DNA. V and J calls and clone size were set by TCRdb, not the authors. The sample yields about 400,000 distinct CDR3 sequences; about 15% were counted once. Of the sample, over 10% is held by the ten largest clones.

The chain couples TRBV5-1 to TRBJ2-1, with 9 bases matching TRBD1. The sample taken for sequencing was blood. The TCR sequence derives from a man aged 18 to 35 with Graves' ophthalmopathy. The DNA reads as follows: TGCGCCAGCAGCTTGGGGGACAGGGAATACAATGAGCAGTTCTTC. Its translation is CASSLGDREYNEQFF.